The 3 T cell receptor beta chains reported below all come from one sample, sequenced in a study of immune evolution from preneoplasia to lung adenocarcinoma. The data were produced by immunoSEQ multiplex PCR, yet TCRdb's version contains in-frame clones alone and is incomplete. The data show about 26,000 clones, approximately 74% seen once. Sequencing was done on a sample of FFPE invasive lung adenocarcinoma tissue. The receptors stem from a person aged 55-75 years with invasive lung adenocarcinoma. Some clones in this sample may be carry-over from other donors' samples.

The rearrangement uses TRBV2 and TRBJ2-5; 7 nucleotides agree with TRBD2. The CDR3 covers 14 residues. CDR1 is SNHLY and CDR2 is FYNNEI in the germline V gene. V lost 11 bases, J lost 4 bases, and 13 bases stayed unmatched. As DNA, the CDR3 is TGTGCCGGGGGAGGGAACACCCGCGGAGAGACCCAGTACTTC. Its translation: CAGGGNTRGETQYF.

V gene TRBV11-2 combines with J gene TRBJ2-2; D is unclear. This CDR3 is built from 14 residues. Trimming took 0 bases from V and 6 from J, leaving 8 bases between them. From germline, CDR1 is SGHAT and CDR2 FQNNGV. The CDR3 region is CASSLDLTAGELFF. The CDR3 nucleotides are TGTGCCAGCAGCTTAGATCTCACGGCCGGGGAGCTGTTTTTT.

This clone was recorded a few times. V and J are TRBV7-9 and TRBJ1-2; no firm D call. Trimming left V 5 bases short and J 7 bases short, with 11 bases between. Germline V gene data show CDR1 as SEHNR and CDR2 as FQNEAQ (reference sequence). The length of the CDR3 is 12 residues. CDR3 loop: CASSRQAGGYTF. CDR3 sequence (DNA): TGTGCCAGCAGCCGACAAGCAGGTGGCTACACCTTC.